This T cell receptor beta chain was retrieved from a study of T cell responses to AZD1222 COVID-19 vaccine. The study's findings and limits: As reported, nearly half of all spike-specific TCRs target variant regions that are unmutated. Most donors were white British and more were female, and clonal diversity was possibly underestimated.

The germline V and J ends were trimmed by 2 bases and 6 bases, with 8 bases remaining between them. The CDR3 runs 13 residues. Germline CDR1 and CDR2: LGHDT and YNNKEL (reference sequence). A note on this clone: Its antigen is unknown.

Sequencing used immunoSEQ multiplex PCR; TCRdb keeps in-frame clones, though not all of them. The sample lists about 62,000 clones; approximately 90% were seen once. This TCR derives from an adult in good health. This chain joins TRBV3-1 (or the pseudogene TRBV3-2) and TRBJ2-4; D is undetermined. The sample was peripheral blood, taken on day 0 of AZD1222 vaccination. The DNA of the CDR3 is TGTGCCAGCAGCCAAAGCTCGGGAAACATTCAGTACTTC. Translating gives CASSQSSGNIQYF.